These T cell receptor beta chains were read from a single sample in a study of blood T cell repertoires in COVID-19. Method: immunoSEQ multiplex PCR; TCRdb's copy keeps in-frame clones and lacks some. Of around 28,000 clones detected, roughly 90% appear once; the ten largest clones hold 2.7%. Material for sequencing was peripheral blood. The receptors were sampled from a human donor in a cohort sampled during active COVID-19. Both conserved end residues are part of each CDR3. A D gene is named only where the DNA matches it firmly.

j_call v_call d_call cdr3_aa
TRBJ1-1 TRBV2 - CASSDRLGTEAFF
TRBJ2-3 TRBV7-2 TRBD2 CASSKVASGGISTDTQYF
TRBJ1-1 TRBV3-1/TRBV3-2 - CASTPTNSNTEAFF
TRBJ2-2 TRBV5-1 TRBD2 CASSSGLAGDRTGELFF
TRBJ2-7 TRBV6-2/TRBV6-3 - CASSLPSWTTMSYEQYF
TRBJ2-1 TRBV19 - CASSIASTNRYNEQFF
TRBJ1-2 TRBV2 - CASTDGKYGYTF
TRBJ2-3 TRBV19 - CASSISPFGVKTDTQYF
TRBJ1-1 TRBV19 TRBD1 CASSRDRGNTEAFF
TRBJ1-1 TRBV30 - CAWSRIDRKGIMNTEAFF
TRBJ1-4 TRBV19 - CASSRGATNEKLFF
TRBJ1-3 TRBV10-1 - CASSDPGLSSGNTIYF
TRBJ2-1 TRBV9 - CASSSGGTAYNEQFF
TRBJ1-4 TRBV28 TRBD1 CASSLKGAGNEKLFF
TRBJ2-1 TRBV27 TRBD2 CASSLRGGAIISYNEQFF
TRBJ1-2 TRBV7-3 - CASGPGGHLGYTF
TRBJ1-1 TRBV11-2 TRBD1 CASSSVFRGSTEAFF
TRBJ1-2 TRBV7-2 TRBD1 CASSLDSTGVYGYTF
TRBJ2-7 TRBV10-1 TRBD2 CASSAAGEIEQYF
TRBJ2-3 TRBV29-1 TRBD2 CSVERGVGDTQYF
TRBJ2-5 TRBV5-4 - CASSLGGEETQYF
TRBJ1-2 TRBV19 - CASSIGHEGAGGYTF
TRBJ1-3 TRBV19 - CASSESTFSGNTIYF
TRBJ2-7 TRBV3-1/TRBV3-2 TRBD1 CASSWGQANYEQYF
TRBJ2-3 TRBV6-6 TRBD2 CASSLAGGRDTQYF
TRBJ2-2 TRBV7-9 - CASSPAGAQDTGELFF
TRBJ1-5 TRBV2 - CASSDRGYQPQHF
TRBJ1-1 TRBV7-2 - CASSLGVVSGTEAFF
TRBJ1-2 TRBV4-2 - CASSQDAGVASSAYGYTF
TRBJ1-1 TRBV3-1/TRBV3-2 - CASSPTAGNTEAFF
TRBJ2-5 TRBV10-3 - CAISQPPGAGDRGETQYF
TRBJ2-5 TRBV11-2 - CASSFGQGRKETQYF
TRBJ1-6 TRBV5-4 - CASSDFYNSPLHF
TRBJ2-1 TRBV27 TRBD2 CASSSPGLAGPNEQFF
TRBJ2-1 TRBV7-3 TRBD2 CASSSSGGLYNEQFF
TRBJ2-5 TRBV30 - CAWSVVGGPKGETQYF
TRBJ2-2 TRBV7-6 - CASRLLTVDTGELFF
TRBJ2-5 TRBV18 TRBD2 CASSRTSGNQETQYF